This entry features one TCR beta chain sequence. The antigen is undetermined. The source of the sample is a study of CD8 T cells in ankylosing spondylitis. Findings of the study overall: It was reported that disease-linked clones were significantly enriched in matched ankylosing spondylitis synovial fluid.

MiXCR, run by TCRdb on the 5' RACE reads, gives a single entry per CDR3 protein. The table shows roughly 180,000 distinct CDR3 sequences, with 8.5% to 10% occurring only once. The receptor was derived from a female donor with ankylosing spondylitis or in good health (not recorded which). The sequencing sample was made of blood, either unsorted or a sorted T cell fraction (not recorded which).

CDR3 coding DNA: TGTGCCAGCAGCCCGGGACGGCAGACTGAAGCTTTCTTT. Translating it yields CASSPGRQTEAFF. The chain carries TRBV2 and TRBJ1-1; possible D gene TRBD1, 5 bases. V lost 6 bases, J lost 5 bases, and 13 bases lay in between. The CDR3 is made up of 13 amino acids. Germline lookup yields CDR1 SNHLY and CDR2 FYNNEI.